This T cell receptor (beta chain) emerged from a study of cytomegalovirus exposure and HLA in healthy donors. Across the whole study: From about 180 million T cells, an earlier analysis saw roughly 100 million unique TCR beta sequences.

Between the trimmed V and J ends, which lost 6 bases and 2 bases, there was a span of 11 bases. From germline, CDR1 is MNHNY and CDR2 SVGAGI (reference sequence). CDR3 length equals 14 residues. Regarding the study as a whole: What TCR beta sequences reportedly achieved was accurate prediction of HLA-A and HLA-B alleles in most subjects. Common viral pathogens were later found to be apparently linked to several of the most significant clusters.

There were likely unrecorded immune exposures, though donors were nominally healthy when sampled. It was with 60 Vbeta and 13 Jbeta primers that the PCR ran. Libraries were prepared by immunoSEQ multiplex PCR; TCRdb keeps only in-frame clonotypes and omits some of them. The sample has about 47,000 clones. In regard to this clone: Its antigen is currently unknown.

The genes are TRBV6-6 and TRBJ2-1, with TRBD2 as a possible D gene (5 bases). The sequencing sample was made of PBMCs. The TCR sequence derives from a male donor in good health and CMV-seronegative. As DNA, the CDR3 is TGTGCCAGCAGAGAAACTAGTGCCTACAATGAGCAGTTCTTC. Residues: CASRETSAYNEQFF.